This TCR beta chain was found in a study of shared clonotypes between healthy human individuals. CD45RO-negative, CCR7-positively selected cells formed the naive CD8 fraction, excluding terminally differentiated effector memory CD45RA+ cells. All participating donors were Caucasian adults from Nashville, Tennessee. Points from the study as a whole: Naive subsets generally exceeded memory subsets in estimated richness. Rarefaction curves obtained for sorted subsets showed sequencing incomplete despite large depth. Blood was the sole source, and tissue repertoires probably differ.

This clone was counted a few times. Its antigen is not identified. The CDR3 has 14 amino acids. V shed 3 bases and J shed 1 base, with 9 bases lying between them. Germline assignment: CDR1 KGHSY and CDR2 FQNENV. Sequenced by immunoSEQ multiplex PCR; TCRdb stores in-frame clones only, minus some. The table lists roughly 2.1 million clones, just over 90% of them singletons. The TCR originated in a man younger than 30 in good health. Some clones in this sample may be carry-over from other donors' samples. This chain joins TRBV16 and TRBJ1-1; D gene ambiguous. The material sequenced was naive CD8+ T cells from PBMCs. CDR3 protein: CASSQATGNTEAFF. The CDR3 nucleotides read TGTGCCAGCAGCCAGGCGACGGGGAACACTGAAGCTTTCTTT.